Given below is one TCR beta chain in context. No cognate antigen has been identified for it. Within one base of it there is no much larger clone, and no base qualities were kept. The data derive from a study of T cell responses to AZD1222 COVID-19 vaccine (dated by TCRdb to the early 2020s). For the wider study: AZD1222 recipients with second doses at about 4 weeks or about 12 weeks were pooled, because spike-specific TCR depth and breadth did not differ between schedules. Trial participants were enrolled by age into 18-55, 56-69 and 70-plus year subgroups, with 148, 28 and 57 TCR-sequenced participants respectively. A total of 233 trial participants underwent TCR sequencing, of whom about 210 had received two doses of AZD1222 and around 26 had received two doses of the MenACWY control vaccine.

The investigation overall reported the following: Reportedly, close to half of the unique spike-specific TCRs recognized epitopes lying outside the regions that are mutated in the B.1.351 and B.1.1.7 variants. Conclusions about previously exposed vaccinees were limited because only a handful of AZD1222 recipients were SARS-CoV-2 seropositive at baseline. Most participants were white British and females outnumbered males, and the authors suggested that clonal diversity may have been underestimated. In the small 56-69-year group, the increase in depth fell short of significance, most likely because of low power. Vaccine-associated CD4 TCRs spanned the whole spike protein, with dominant responses in regions 160-218 and 743-854. After two AZD1222 doses, both the breadth and the depth of spike-specific TCRs were significantly higher than at day 0 and than in MenACWY recipients. Because no samples from the day 14 peak response were available, repertoires could be characterized only after the peak T cell response.

The label giving this sample's time point can be read as: baseline before first vaccination. Vaccinee samples came from UK trials COV001 and COV002, including a single-blind randomized controlled phase 2/3 trial of AZD1222 (ChAdOx1 nCoV-19) in healthy adults. For TCRbeta chain sequencing, PBMC samples were collected from trial participants at day 0 and at day 28 after the second dose. V is pruned by 0 bases and J by 3 bases, leaving 6 bases of the junction without a gene match. The CDR1 and CDR2 encoded by the germline V gene are MNHEY and SVGEGT. The CDR3 starts with the cysteine, ends with the phenylalanine, and has 18 residues. Only CDR3 DNA remains: 54 bases, in frame from the first base. The CDR3 regions of human TCRbeta chains were analyzed by immunosequencing. The published analysis was carried out like this. Repertoire TCRs were checked for matches against a reference library of SARS-CoV-2-specific TCRs that had been generated using the MIRA antigen-specificity platform. Breadth meant the fraction of unique TCRs that were SARS-CoV-2-associated, whereas depth meant the fraction of total T cells that were SARS-CoV-2-associated. Using the MIRA data, every spike-specific TCR was mapped to the spike region that the TCR reacted to and assigned to either a CD4 or a CD8 class. Log10-transformed breadth and depth values were compared by one-way ANOVA with Sidak's multiple comparisons tests. The clones in this table, taken by TCRdb from immuneACCESS, are in-frame only. Not every clone is retained; where verified, under half of the shortfall comes from an unresolved V gene, and the cause of the rest is unknown. Clone size and the V and J calls come from that table; the DNA yielded D and trimming. This sample gives 95,000 to 100,000 clones in total; 90% to 95% of them show up just once. Roughly an eighth of the sample lies in the top ten.

Here the chain combines TRBV6-2 or TRBV6-3 and TRBJ2-1; TRBD2 fits 12 bases in the junction. Sequenced material: peripheral blood, taken on day 0 of AZD1222 vaccination. The TCR was taken from an adult in good health. The CDR3 reads as follows: CASSYSTSGRMYYNEQFF. The DNA sequence is given as TGTGCCAGCAGTTACTCGACTAGCGGGAGAATGTACTACAATGAGCAGTTCTTC.